Listed below are T cell receptor beta chains from one sample, sequenced in a study of blood T cells in healthy people across ages. TCRdb fed the 5' RACE reads into MiXCR, producing one record per CDR3 protein. This table holds roughly 1.4 million distinct CDR3 sequences, roughly 64% found once. Source material: blood. The receptor source for this set is a man between 18 and 29 years old in good health. CDR3s include the opening cysteine and the closing phenylalanine or tryptophan. The size of a clone is reported for some rows only, either as once, few or many, or as a class for expanded clones.

j_gene: TRBJ2-3
v_gene: TRBV28
abundance: .
CDR3aa: CASSLFGRYDIAGGDADTQYF

j_gene: TRBJ1-1
v_gene: TRBV5-1
abundance: .
CDR3aa: CASSHTGVNTEAFF

j_gene: TRBJ2-1
v_gene: TRBV5-1
abundance: few
CDR3aa: CASSQTSGRPGNEQFF

j_gene: TRBJ2-1
v_gene: TRBV2
abundance: .
CDR3aa: CASSEAFNEQFF

j_gene: TRBJ1-1
v_gene: TRBV20-1
abundance: many
CDR3aa: CSAGGTEAFF

j_gene: TRBJ1-1
v_gene: TRBV20-1
abundance: .
CDR3aa: CSDAGKENTEAFF

j_gene: .
v_gene: TRBV20-1
abundance: few
CDR3aa: CSATEGAYEQYF

j_gene: TRBJ1-2
v_gene: TRBV9
abundance: .
CDR3aa: CASSVGQGGRGYTF

j_gene: .
v_gene: TRBV3-1
abundance: few
CDR3aa: CASSQGAGVTYEQYF

j_gene: TRBJ2-1
v_gene: TRBV4-3
abundance: few
CDR3aa: CASSQELAGGPSNEQFF

j_gene: TRBJ2-2
v_gene: TRBV2
abundance: .
CDR3aa: CASSEARPGNGELFF

j_gene: TRBJ2-1
v_gene: TRBV18
abundance: .
CDR3aa: CASSKDRGHSYNEQFF

j_gene: TRBJ2-7
v_gene: TRBV6-5
abundance: .
CDR3aa: CASRQQGTGEQYF

j_gene: TRBJ2-3
v_gene: TRBV5-1
abundance: .
CDR3aa: CASSLIAGGPRDTQYF

j_gene: TRBJ2-1
v_gene: TRBV27
abundance: .
CDR3aa: CAAARDSSSYNEQFF

j_gene: TRBJ2-7
v_gene: TRBV27
abundance: .
CDR3aa: CASSYSGRGYEQYF

j_gene: TRBJ2-1
v_gene: TRBV7-6
abundance: few
CDR3aa: CASSSTGLAGVSEQFF

j_gene: TRBJ2-5
v_gene: TRBV27
abundance: .
CDR3aa: CASSLLNQGFVQYF

j_gene: TRBJ2-1
v_gene: TRBV18
abundance: .
CDR3aa: CASSPPAGQNEQFF

j_gene: TRBJ1-1
v_gene: TRBV25-1
abundance: few
CDR3aa: CASSGHEAFF

j_gene: TRBJ1-2
v_gene: TRBV4-2
abundance: few
CDR3aa: CASSPEGGGGYTF

j_gene: TRBJ1-1
v_gene: TRBV5-1
abundance: .
CDR3aa: CASKEDGDTEAFF

j_gene: TRBJ2-1
v_gene: TRBV7-9
abundance: .
CDR3aa: CASSLATLAGHEQFF

j_gene: TRBJ2-7
v_gene: TRBV9
abundance: .
CDR3aa: CASSVGAGSFYEQYF

j_gene: TRBJ2-3
v_gene: TRBV7-2
abundance: .
CDR3aa: CASSTGRAASTDTQYF

j_gene: TRBJ1-1
v_gene: TRBV11-2
abundance: .
CDR3aa: CASSLIGQGDTEAFF

j_gene: TRBJ2-3
v_gene: TRBV12-3/TRBV12-4
abundance: many
CDR3aa: CASSLPNTDTQYF

j_gene: TRBJ1-4
v_gene: TRBV20-1
abundance: .
CDR3aa: CSARHPGPSGGEKLFF

j_gene: TRBJ2-2
v_gene: TRBV4-3
abundance: .
CDR3aa: CASSQRDRRTGELFF

j_gene: TRBJ2-4
v_gene: TRBV29-1
abundance: few
CDR3aa: CSHMDGLAKNIQYF

j_gene: TRBJ1-2
v_gene: TRBV2
abundance: .
CDR3aa: CASTPGTGYNYGYTF

j_gene: TRBJ2-1
v_gene: TRBV7-2
abundance: .
CDR3aa: CASSLSGGRGSYNEQFF

j_gene: TRBJ2-7
v_gene: TRBV4-2
abundance: .
CDR3aa: CASSQFSSGGAYEQYF

j_gene: TRBJ1-1
v_gene: TRBV29-1
abundance: once
CDR3aa: CSAMTVNTEAFF

j_gene: .
v_gene: TRBV7-6
abundance: .
CDR3aa: CASSLVGLAGVETQYF

j_gene: TRBJ2-2
v_gene: TRBV9
abundance: .
CDR3aa: CASSDPQGRSGELFF

j_gene: TRBJ2-1
v_gene: TRBV7-6
abundance: .
CDR3aa: CASSFGQGSQFF

j_gene: TRBJ2-3
v_gene: TRBV11-2
abundance: .
CDR3aa: CASSSQGIADTQYF

j_gene: TRBJ2-5
v_gene: TRBV5-1
abundance: .
CDR3aa: CASSLSPQETQYF

j_gene: TRBJ2-1
v_gene: TRBV10-2
abundance: .
CDR3aa: CASSEESGSRDEQFF

j_gene: TRBJ2-5
v_gene: TRBV28
abundance: few
CDR3aa: CASSLLAGGGEQYF

j_gene: TRBJ2-7
v_gene: TRBV4-1
abundance: .
CDR3aa: CASSLGRGNNEQYF

j_gene: TRBJ2-1
v_gene: TRBV2
abundance: few
CDR3aa: CASMGGADSYNEQFF

j_gene: TRBJ2-3
v_gene: TRBV27
abundance: .
CDR3aa: CASSFRRGAGDTQYF

j_gene: TRBJ2-1
v_gene: TRBV29-1
abundance: .
CDR3aa: CSVEDGKRGGNEQFF

j_gene: TRBJ2-7
v_gene: TRBV10-3
abundance: .
CDR3aa: CAISEPALAGGPHEQYF

j_gene: TRBJ1-6
v_gene: TRBV5-1
abundance: .
CDR3aa: CASSEDSRNSPLHF

j_gene: TRBJ2-7
v_gene: TRBV7-9
abundance: .
CDR3aa: CASSSMDSITYEQYF

j_gene: TRBJ2-2
v_gene: TRBV28
abundance: .
CDR3aa: CASSPPAGGTNTGELFF

j_gene: TRBJ2-7
v_gene: TRBV4-2
abundance: .
CDR3aa: CASSQERSGSYEQYF

j_gene: TRBJ1-5
v_gene: TRBV4-1
abundance: once
CDR3aa: CASSQTGLTSNQPQHF